This T cell receptor (beta chain) was captured in a study of blood T cell repertoires in COVID-19. Turning to the study itself: Researchers got acute and convalescent COVID-19 samples from the United States, Italy and Spain. Sample material is recorded as cDNA or gDNA derived from T cells, B-cell-depleted T cells, or PBMCs.

As handled by the study authors: Amplifying reference gene primers gave estimates of nucleated cell counts. TCRdb's table, derived via immunoSEQ multiplex PCR, lists solely in-frame clones and lacks some. That table supplies the V and J calls and clone size; D and trimming were determined from the DNA. The sample includes some 200,000 clones, over 70% of them seen just once. Looked up from germline, CDR1 is SGHAT and CDR2 is FQNNGV. The V and J ends lost 5 bases and 5 bases, in that order; junction bases with no gene match: 7. This CDR3 spans 15 amino acids. The receptor's source is a woman between 70 and 85 years old with acute or convalescent COVID-19. Sample: peripheral blood. This sequence joins TRBV11-2 and TRBJ2-5; 11 nucleotides align to TRBD2. In DNA form, the CDR3 reads TGTGCCAGCAGCCTAGCGGGAGGAATTCGGGAGACCCAGTACTTC. It codes for CASSLAGGIRETQYF.